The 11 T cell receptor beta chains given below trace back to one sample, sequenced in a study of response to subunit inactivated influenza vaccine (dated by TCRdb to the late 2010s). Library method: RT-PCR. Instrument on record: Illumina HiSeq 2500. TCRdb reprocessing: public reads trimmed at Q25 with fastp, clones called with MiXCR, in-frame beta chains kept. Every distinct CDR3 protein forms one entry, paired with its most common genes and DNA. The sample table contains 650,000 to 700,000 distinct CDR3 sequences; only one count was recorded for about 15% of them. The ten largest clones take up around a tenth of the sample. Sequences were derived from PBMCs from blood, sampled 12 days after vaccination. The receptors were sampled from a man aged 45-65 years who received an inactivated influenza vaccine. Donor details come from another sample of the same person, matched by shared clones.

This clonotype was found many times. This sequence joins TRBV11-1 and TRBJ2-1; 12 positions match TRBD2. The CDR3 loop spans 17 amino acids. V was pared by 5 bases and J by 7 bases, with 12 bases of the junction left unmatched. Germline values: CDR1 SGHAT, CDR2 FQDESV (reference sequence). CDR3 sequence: CASSLMNLAGGRNEQFF. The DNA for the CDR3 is TGTGCCAGCAGCCTGATGAACCTAGCGGGAGGGCGGAATGAGCAGTTCTTC.

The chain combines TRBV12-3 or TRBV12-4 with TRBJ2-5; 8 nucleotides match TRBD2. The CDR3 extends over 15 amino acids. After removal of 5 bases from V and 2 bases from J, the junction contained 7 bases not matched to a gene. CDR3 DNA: TGTGCCAGCAGTCGGACCGGGACTAGGCAAGAGACCCAGTACTTC. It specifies CASSRTGTRQETQYF.

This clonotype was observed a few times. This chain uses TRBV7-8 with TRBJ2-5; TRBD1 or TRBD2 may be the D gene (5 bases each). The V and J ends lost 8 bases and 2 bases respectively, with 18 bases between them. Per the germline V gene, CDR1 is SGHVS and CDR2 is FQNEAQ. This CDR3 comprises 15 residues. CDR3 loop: CASWGGGLRQETQYF. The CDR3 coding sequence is TGTGCCAGCTGGGGTGGGGGTCTTAGGCAAGAGACCCAGTACTTC.

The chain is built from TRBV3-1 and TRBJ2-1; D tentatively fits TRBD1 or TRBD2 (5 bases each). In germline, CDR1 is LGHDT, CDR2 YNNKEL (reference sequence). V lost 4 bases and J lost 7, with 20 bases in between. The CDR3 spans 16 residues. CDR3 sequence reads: CASSPDRGGPKNEQFF. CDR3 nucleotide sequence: TGTGCCAGCAGCCCCGATCGGGGCGGACCCAAGAATGAGCAGTTCTTC.

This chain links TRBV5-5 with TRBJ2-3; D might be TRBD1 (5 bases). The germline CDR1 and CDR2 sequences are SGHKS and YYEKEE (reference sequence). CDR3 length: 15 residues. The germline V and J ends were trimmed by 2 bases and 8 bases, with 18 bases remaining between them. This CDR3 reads CASSLTGAVTRTQYF. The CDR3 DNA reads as TGTGCCAGCAGCTTAACTGGGGCCGTCACCCGTACGCAGTATTTT. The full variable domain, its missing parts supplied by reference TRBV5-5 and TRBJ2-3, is DAGVTQSPTHLIKTRGQQVTLRCSPISGHKSVSWYQQVLGQGPQFIFQYYEKEERGRGNFPDRFSARQFPNYSSELNVNALLLGDSALYLCASSLTGAVTRTQYFGPGTRLTVL.

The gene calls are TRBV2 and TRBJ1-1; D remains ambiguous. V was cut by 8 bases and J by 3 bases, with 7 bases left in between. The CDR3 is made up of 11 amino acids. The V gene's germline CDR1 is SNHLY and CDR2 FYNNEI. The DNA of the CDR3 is TGTGCCAGCGAACCTGACACTGAAGCTTTCTTT. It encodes CASEPDTEAFF.

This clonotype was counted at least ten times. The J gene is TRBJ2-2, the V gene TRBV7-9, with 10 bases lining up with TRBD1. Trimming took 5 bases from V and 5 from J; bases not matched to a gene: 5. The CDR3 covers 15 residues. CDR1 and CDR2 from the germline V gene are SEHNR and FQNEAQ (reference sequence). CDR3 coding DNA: TGTGCCAGCAGCCAGACAGGGGGCGGAACCGGGGAGCTGTTTTTT. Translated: CASSQTGGGTGELFF.

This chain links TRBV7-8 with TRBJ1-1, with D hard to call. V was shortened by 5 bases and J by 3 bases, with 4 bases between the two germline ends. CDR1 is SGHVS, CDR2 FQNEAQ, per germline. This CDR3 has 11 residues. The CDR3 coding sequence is TGTGCCAGCAGCACCCACACTGAAGCTTTCTTT. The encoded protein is CASSTHTEAFF.

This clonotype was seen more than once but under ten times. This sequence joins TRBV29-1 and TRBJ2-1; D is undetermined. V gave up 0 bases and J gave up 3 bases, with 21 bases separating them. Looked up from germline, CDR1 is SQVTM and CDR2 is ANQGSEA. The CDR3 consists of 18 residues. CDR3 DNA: TGCAGCGTTGAAGACCGGATCCCTGACCGCTCTGTCTACAATGAGCAGTTCTTC. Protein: CSVEDRIPDRSVYNEQFF.

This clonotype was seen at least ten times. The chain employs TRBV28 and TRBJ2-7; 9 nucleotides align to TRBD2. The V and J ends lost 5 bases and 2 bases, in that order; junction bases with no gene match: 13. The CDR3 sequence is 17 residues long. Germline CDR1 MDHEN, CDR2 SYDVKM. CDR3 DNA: TGTGCCAGCAGTCCACCTCCGGGACTAGCCCTCACCTACGAGCAGTACTTC. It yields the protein CASSPPPGLALTYEQYF.

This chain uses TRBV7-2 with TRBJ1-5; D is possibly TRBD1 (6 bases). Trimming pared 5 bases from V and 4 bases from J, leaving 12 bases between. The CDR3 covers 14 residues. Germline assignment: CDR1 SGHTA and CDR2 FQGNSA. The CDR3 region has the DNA TGTGCCAGCAGCACAGGGCTCGTTAATCAGCCCCAGCATTTT. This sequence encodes CASSTGLVNQPQHF. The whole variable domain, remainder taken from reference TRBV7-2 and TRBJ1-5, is GAGVSQSPSNKVTEKGKDVELRCDPISGHTALYWYRQSLGQGLEFLIYFQGNSAPDKSGLPSDRFSAERTGGSVSTLTIQRTQQEDSAVYLCASSTGLVNQPQHFGDGTRLSIL.